The 3 T cell receptor beta chains below come from one sample, sequenced in a study of cytomegalovirus exposure and HLA in healthy donors. PCR primers comprised 60 Vbeta and 13 Jbeta primers. Sequencing was performed with immunoSEQ multiplex PCR; in TCRdb, only in-frame clones are kept and a portion is missing. The repertoire holds 150,000 to 200,000 clones, with about 80% as singletons. Sequenced: PBMCs. Receptors were obtained from a woman aged 45 to 65 in good health and CMV-seronegative.

The rearrangement links TRBV6-5 to TRBJ2-3, with D maybe TRBD1 (5 bases). V lost 6 bases, J lost 2 bases, and 9 bases lay in between. The CDR3 is 13 residues long. Germline V gene sequence: CDR1 MNHEY, CDR2 SVGAGI. The CDR3 loop is CASRPGNTDTQYF. CDR3 nucleotides: TGTGCCAGCAGACCAGGGAACACAGATACGCAGTATTTT.

CDR3 loop: CASSEAAGLAGVIGELFF. The CDR3 DNA reads as TGTGCCAGCAGTGAAGCGGCTGGACTAGCGGGAGTTATCGGGGAGCTGTTTTTT. This rearrangement joins TRBV6-1 to TRBJ2-2; TRBD2 matches 13 bases. The germline V gene encodes CDR1 MNHNS and CDR2 SASEGT. V dropped 0 bases and J dropped 7; count of bases not matched to a gene: 8. The CDR3 has 18 amino acids.

V is TRBV6-5 and J is TRBJ2-1; a weak D match, TRBD2 (6 bases). The CDR3 has 15 amino acids. Germline V gene sequence: CDR1 MNHEY, CDR2 SVGAGI. Trimming left V 5 bases short and J 4 bases short, with 15 bases between. CDR3 in DNA: TGTGCCAGCAGTCCCCGGGGAGGTGGTTACAATGAGCAGTTCTTC. This translates into CASSPRGGGYNEQFF.